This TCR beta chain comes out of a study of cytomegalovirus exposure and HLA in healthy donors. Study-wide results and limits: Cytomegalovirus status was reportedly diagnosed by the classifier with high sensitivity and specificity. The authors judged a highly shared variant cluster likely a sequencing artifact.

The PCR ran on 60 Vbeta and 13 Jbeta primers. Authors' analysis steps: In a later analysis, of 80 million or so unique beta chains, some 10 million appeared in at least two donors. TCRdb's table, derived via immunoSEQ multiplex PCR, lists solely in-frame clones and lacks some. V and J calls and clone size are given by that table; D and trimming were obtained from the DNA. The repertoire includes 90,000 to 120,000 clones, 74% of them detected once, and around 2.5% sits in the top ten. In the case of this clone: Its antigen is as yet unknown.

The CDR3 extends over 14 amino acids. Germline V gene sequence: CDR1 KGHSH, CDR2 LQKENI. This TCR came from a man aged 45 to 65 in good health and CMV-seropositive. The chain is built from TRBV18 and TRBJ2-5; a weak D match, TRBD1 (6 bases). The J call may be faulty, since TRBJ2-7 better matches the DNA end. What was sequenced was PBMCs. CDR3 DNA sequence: TGTGCCAGCTCAACCGGGACAACCTCCTACGAGCAGTACTTC. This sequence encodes CASSTGTTSYEQYF.